This T cell receptor (beta chain) originates from a study of T-cell memory formation after mild COVID-19. At the level of the study: TCR clusters mostly belonged to single donors.

V shed 0 bases and J 10 bases; nucleotides not matched to a gene: 7. CDR1 MNHNS and CDR2 SASEGT come from the germline V gene. This CDR3 is built from 16 residues. Libraries for TCRalpha and TCRbeta carried sample barcodes and unique molecular identifiers via 5'RACE. TCRdb fed the 5' RACE reads into MiXCR, producing one record per CDR3 protein. This repertoire shows about 420,000 distinct CDR3 sequences, 20% to 25% found once; its top ten account for about an eighth. Study conclusions and caveats: A second wave of clones peaked on day 37, and their SARS-CoV-2 specificity went unconfirmed.

Details on this clonotype: Its target is unknown.

V gene TRBV6-1 combines with J gene TRBJ2-1, with 12 bases lining up with TRBD1. The material sequenced was PBMCs or a T cell subset sorted from them (not recorded which). The clonotype was recovered from an adult woman who had mild COVID-19 (a few samples of this study predate the infection). Cell type and time point are not known. Here the CDR3 DNA reads TGTGCCAGCAGTGAAGCGCCGGGACAGGGGGCTTGGGAGCAGTTCTTC. Translated: CASSEAPGQGAWEQFF.